This T cell receptor beta chain was profiled in a study of control samples from healthy donors and cancer patients. The table came from immunoSEQ multiplex PCR; TCRdb's copy has only in-frame clones and leaves some out. The sample contains just over 80,000 clones, roughly 91% of which appear only once. This clone was detected only a few times. The CDR3 has 16 residues. Between the trimmed V and J ends, which lost 0 bases and 7 bases, there was a span of 13 bases. The germline V gene has CDR1 MGHRA and CDR2 YSYEKL. The rearrangement uses TRBV4-1 and TRBJ1-6; D is undetermined. This receptor was obtained from a man in his forties or fifties in good health. The specimen was blood. CDR3 sequence reads: CASSQDWRGRNSPLHF. The DNA of the CDR3 is TGCGCCAGCAGCCAAGATTGGAGAGGAAGGAATTCACCCCTCCACTTT.